This is a list of T cell receptor beta chains from one sample in a study of cytomegalovirus exposure and HLA in healthy donors. Generated by immunoSEQ multiplex PCR, the TCRdb table keeps only in-frame clones and is missing some. The sample lists roughly 150,000 clones; over 70% were seen once. Sequenced input: PBMCs. These receptors were collected from a male donor in good health and CMV-seronegative. Both conserved end residues are part of each CDR3. The order of the fields is V gene, clone size, D gene, CDR3 length, J gene, CDR3 protein, CDR3 DNA. D genes are given only for firm matches. The size field is filled for only some rows; it gives once, few, many or a size class.

v_gene: TRBV6-1; abundance: NA; d_gene: NA; len: 15; j_gene: TRBJ2-7; CDR3aa: CASSDRDILSYEQYF; CDR3nt: TGTGCCAGCAGTGATCGGGACATCCTCTCCTACGAGCAGTACTTC
v_gene: TRBV7-9; abundance: NA; d_gene: NA; len: 13; j_gene: TRBJ2-5; CDR3aa: CASSLEVRGTQYF; CDR3nt: TGTGCCAGCAGCTTAGAGGTCCGGGGGACCCAGTACTTC
v_gene: TRBV2; abundance: once; d_gene: TRBD1; len: 14; j_gene: TRBJ1-1; CDR3aa: CASRQGARNTEAFF; CDR3nt: TGTGCCAGCAGGCAGGGGGCCCGGAACACTGAAGCTTTCTTT
v_gene: TRBV9; abundance: NA; d_gene: NA; len: 15; j_gene: TRBJ2-5; CDR3aa: CASSVASEWLETQYF; CDR3nt: TGTGCCAGCAGCGTAGCTAGTGAATGGCTGGAGACCCAGTACTTC
v_gene: TRBV7-9; abundance: NA; d_gene: NA; len: 13; j_gene: TRBJ2-7; CDR3aa: CASSLVGIYEQYF; CDR3nt: TGTGCCAGCAGCTTAGTGGGCATATACGAGCAGTACTTC
v_gene: TRBV5-1; abundance: NA; d_gene: NA; len: 14; j_gene: TRBJ1-1; CDR3aa: CASSLAGWGTEAFF; CDR3nt: TGCGCCAGCAGCTTGGCAGGGTGGGGAACTGAAGCTTTCTTT
v_gene: TRBV2; abundance: once; d_gene: NA; len: 13; j_gene: TRBJ2-7; CDR3aa: CASLGQLSYEQYF; CDR3nt: TGTGCCAGCTTAGGACAGCTTTCCTACGAGCAGTACTTC
v_gene: TRBV19; abundance: NA; d_gene: TRBD2; len: 17; j_gene: TRBJ2-7; CDR3aa: CASSLGGSVTYPYEQYF; CDR3nt: TGTGCCAGTAGTCTGGGGGGGAGCGTGACTTACCCCTACGAGCAGTACTTC
v_gene: TRBV5-1; abundance: NA; d_gene: TRBD2; len: 15; j_gene: TRBJ2-5; CDR3aa: CASSGAAGGRETQYF; CDR3nt: TGCGCCAGCAGCGGGGCTGCGGGAGGGCGAGAGACCCAGTACTTC
v_gene: TRBV6-5; abundance: few; d_gene: TRBD2; len: 13; j_gene: TRBJ2-7; CDR3aa: CASSSSGYYEQYF; CDR3nt: TGTGCCAGCAGTTCTAGCGGGTACTACGAGCAGTACTTC
v_gene: TRBV18; abundance: NA; d_gene: TRBD1; len: 12; j_gene: TRBJ1-2; CDR3aa: CASSRDREGYTF; CDR3nt: TGTGCCAGCTCACGGGACAGGGAGGGCTACACCTTC
v_gene: TRBV6-4; abundance: NA; d_gene: TRBD1; len: 13; j_gene: TRBJ2-3; CDR3aa: CASSDSGTGPRTF; CDR3nt: TGTGCCAGCAGTGACTCAGGGACAGGGCCCCGAACCTTT
v_gene: TRBV7-9; abundance: NA; d_gene: TRBD1; len: 16; j_gene: TRBJ1-2; CDR3aa: CASSPFAGQGASGYTF; CDR3nt: TGTGCCAGCAGCCCCTTCGCGGGACAGGGGGCCTCTGGCTACACCTTC
v_gene: TRBV28; abundance: NA; d_gene: TRBD2; len: 15; j_gene: TRBJ2-7; CDR3aa: CASRPTSSGSYEQYF; CDR3nt: TGTGCCAGCAGGCCCACCTCTAGCGGTTCCTACGAGCAGTACTTC
v_gene: TRBV30; abundance: NA; d_gene: TRBD1; len: 13; j_gene: TRBJ1-2; CDR3aa: CAWARGTVHGYTF; CDR3nt: TGTGCCTGGGCTCGGGGGACAGTTCATGGCTACACCTTC
v_gene: TRBV2; abundance: NA; d_gene: NA; len: 12; j_gene: TRBJ1-1; CDR3aa: CASSGQVFEAFF; CDR3nt: TGTGCCAGCAGTGGACAGGTCTTTGAAGCTTTCTTT
v_gene: TRBV18; abundance: NA; d_gene: TRBD1; len: 13; j_gene: TRBJ1-2; CDR3aa: CASTFDRDRGYTF; CDR3nt: TGTGCCAGCACATTCGACCGGGACAGGGGCTACACCTTC
v_gene: TRBV27; abundance: NA; d_gene: NA; len: 14; j_gene: TRBJ1-6; CDR3aa: CASSPLGKNSPLHF; CDR3nt: TGTGCCAGCAGTCCCCTGGGCAAAAATTCACCCCTCCACTTT
v_gene: TRBV7-6; abundance: NA; d_gene: TRBD1; len: 20; j_gene: TRBJ1-3; CDR3aa: CASSLSRTGNGISSGNTIYF; CDR3nt: TGTGCCAGCAGCTTATCCCGGACAGGGAATGGTATCTCGTCTGGAAACACCATATATTTT
v_gene: TRBV2; abundance: few; d_gene: NA; len: 14; j_gene: TRBJ2-7; CDR3aa: CASSEDQGLNEQYF; CDR3nt: TGTGCCAGCAGTGAAGACCAGGGTTTGAACGAGCAGTACTTC
v_gene: TRBV4-1; abundance: NA; d_gene: NA; len: 13; j_gene: TRBJ2-7; CDR3aa: CASSQGNTYEQYF; CDR3nt: TGCGCCAGCAGCCAGGGCAATACCTACGAGCAGTACTTC
v_gene: TRBV5-1; abundance: NA; d_gene: NA; len: 14; j_gene: TRBJ2-1; CDR3aa: CASHTGIGDHEQFF; CDR3nt: TGCGCCAGCCACACAGGGATCGGCGACCATGAGCAGTTCTTC
v_gene: TRBV7-9; abundance: NA; d_gene: NA; len: 15; j_gene: TRBJ2-7; CDR3aa: CASSLGRVSSYEQYF; CDR3nt: TGTGCCAGCAGCCTGGGCAGGGTGAGCTCCTACGAGCAGTACTTC
v_gene: TRBV7-9; abundance: NA; d_gene: TRBD1; len: 15; j_gene: TRBJ2-3; CDR3aa: CASSFGTGGLDTQYF; CDR3nt: TGTGCCAGCAGCTTTGGGACAGGGGGCTTAGATACGCAGTATTTT
v_gene: TRBV7-9; abundance: NA; d_gene: NA; len: 16; j_gene: TRBJ1-6; CDR3aa: CASSFGVSSYNSPLHF; CDR3nt: TGTGCCAGCAGCTTTGGTGTCAGCTCCTATAATTCACCCCTCCACTTT
v_gene: TRBV28; abundance: NA; d_gene: TRBD1; len: 15; j_gene: TRBJ2-1; CDR3aa: CASSSAGTGYNEQFF; CDR3nt: TGTGCCAGCAGCTCCGCCGGGACAGGCTACAATGAGCAGTTCTTC